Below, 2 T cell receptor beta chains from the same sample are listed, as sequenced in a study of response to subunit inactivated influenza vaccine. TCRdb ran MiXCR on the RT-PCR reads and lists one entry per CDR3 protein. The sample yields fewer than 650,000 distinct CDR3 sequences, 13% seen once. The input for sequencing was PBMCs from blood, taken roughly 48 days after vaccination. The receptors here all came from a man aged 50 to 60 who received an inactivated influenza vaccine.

DNA of the CDR3: TGTGCCAGCAGTGGATTCGGGACAGGGGATGCCGGGGAGCTGTTTTTT. Protein sequence: CASSGFGTGDAGELFF. V is TRBV5-6 and J is TRBJ2-2, with TRBD1 matching 10 bases. CDR3 length: 16 amino acids. J lost 6 bases, V lost 5 bases, and 10 bases had no gene match. Germline CDR1 is SGHDT and CDR2 is YYEEEE. The variable domain in full, with the rest retrieved from reference TRBV5-6 and TRBJ2-2, is DAGVTQSPTHLIKTRGQQVTLRCSPKSGHDTVSWYQQALGQGPQFIFQYYEEEERQRGNFPDRFSGHQFPNYSSELNVNALLLGDSALYLCASSGFGTGDAGELFFGEGSRLTVL.

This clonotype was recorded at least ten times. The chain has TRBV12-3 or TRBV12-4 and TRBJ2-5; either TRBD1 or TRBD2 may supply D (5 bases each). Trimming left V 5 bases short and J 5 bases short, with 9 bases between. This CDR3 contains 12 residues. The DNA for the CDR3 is TGTGCCAGCAGTCCCAGGGAGGAGACCCAGTACTTC. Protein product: CASSPREETQYF.